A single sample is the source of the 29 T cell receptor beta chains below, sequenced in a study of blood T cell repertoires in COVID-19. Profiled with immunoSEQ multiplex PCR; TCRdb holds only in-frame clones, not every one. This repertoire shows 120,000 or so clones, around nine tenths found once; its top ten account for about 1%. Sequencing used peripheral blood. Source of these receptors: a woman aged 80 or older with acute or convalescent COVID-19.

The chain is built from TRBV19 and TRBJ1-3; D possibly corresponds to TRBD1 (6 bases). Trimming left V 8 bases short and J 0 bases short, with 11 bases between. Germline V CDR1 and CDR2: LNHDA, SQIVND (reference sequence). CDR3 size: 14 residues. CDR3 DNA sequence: TGTGCCAGTGCTAGGGGGAACTCTGGAAACACCATATATTTT. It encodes CASARGNSGNTIYF.

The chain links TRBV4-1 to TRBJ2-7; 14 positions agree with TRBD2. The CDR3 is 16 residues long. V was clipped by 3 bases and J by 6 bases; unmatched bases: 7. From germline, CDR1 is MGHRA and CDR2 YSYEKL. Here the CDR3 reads CASSHAGTSGSGEQYF. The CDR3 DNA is TGCGCCAGCAGCCATGCCGGGACTAGCGGGAGTGGCGAGCAGTACTTC.

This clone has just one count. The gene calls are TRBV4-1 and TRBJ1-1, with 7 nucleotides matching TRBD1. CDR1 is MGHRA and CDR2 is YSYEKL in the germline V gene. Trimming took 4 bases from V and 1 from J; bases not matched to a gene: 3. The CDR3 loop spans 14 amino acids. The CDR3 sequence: CASSLDRANTEAFF. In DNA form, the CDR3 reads TGCGCCAGCAGCCTAGACAGGGCGAACACTGAAGCTTTCTTT.

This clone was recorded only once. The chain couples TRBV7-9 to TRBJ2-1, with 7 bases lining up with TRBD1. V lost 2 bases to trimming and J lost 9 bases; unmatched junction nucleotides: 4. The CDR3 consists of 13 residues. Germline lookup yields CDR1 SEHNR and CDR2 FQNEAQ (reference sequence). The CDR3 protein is CASSLLDRFEQFF. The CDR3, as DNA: TGTGCCAGCAGCTTACTGGACAGGTTTGAGCAGTTCTTC.

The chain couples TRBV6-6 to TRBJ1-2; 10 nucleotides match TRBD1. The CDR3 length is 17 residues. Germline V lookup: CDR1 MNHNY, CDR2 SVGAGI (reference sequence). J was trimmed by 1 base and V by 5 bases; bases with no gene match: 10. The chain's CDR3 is CASSQGQGPPVNYGYTF. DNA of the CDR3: TGTGCCAGCAGTCAGGGACAGGGGCCCCCCGTTAACTATGGCTACACCTTC.

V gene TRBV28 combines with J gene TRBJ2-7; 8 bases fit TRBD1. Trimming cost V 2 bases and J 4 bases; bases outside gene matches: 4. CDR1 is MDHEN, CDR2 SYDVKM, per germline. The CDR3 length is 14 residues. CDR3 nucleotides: TGTGCCAGCAGTTTACTACAGGGGGTGTACGAGCAGTACTTC. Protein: CASSLLQGVYEQYF.

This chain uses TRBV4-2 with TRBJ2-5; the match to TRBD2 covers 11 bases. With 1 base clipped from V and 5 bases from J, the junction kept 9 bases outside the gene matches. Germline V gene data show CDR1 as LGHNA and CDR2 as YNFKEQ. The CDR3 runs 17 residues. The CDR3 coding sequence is TGTGCCAGCAGCCAAGTTAGCGGGAGGGCTGCGGGTGAGACCCAGTACTTC. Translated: CASSQVSGRAAGETQYF.

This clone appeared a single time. The CDR3 coding sequence is TGTGCCAGCAGCGCCCTGGGACATTTTCTAGATACGCAGTATTTT. Translation: CASSALGHFLDTQYF. The J gene is TRBJ2-3, the V gene TRBV7-2; possible D gene TRBD1, 6 bases. Germline V gene sequence: CDR1 SGHTA, CDR2 FQGNSA. There are 15 residues in the CDR3. V lost 5 bases to trimming and J lost 5 bases, with 17 bases between them.

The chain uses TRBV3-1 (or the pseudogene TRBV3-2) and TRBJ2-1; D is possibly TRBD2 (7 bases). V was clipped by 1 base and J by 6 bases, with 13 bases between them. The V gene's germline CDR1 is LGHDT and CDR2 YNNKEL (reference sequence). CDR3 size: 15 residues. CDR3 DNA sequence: TGTGCCAGCAGCCAAGGGGGGGGCGGCTTCAATGAGCAGTTCTTC. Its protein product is CASSQGGGGFNEQFF.

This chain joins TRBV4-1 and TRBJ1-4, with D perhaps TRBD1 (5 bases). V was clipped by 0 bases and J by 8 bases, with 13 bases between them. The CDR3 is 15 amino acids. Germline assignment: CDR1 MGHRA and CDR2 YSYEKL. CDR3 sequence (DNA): TGCGCCAGCAGCCAAGAGGGCAGGGAAGGCGAAAAACTGTTTTTT. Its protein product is CASSQEGREGEKLFF.

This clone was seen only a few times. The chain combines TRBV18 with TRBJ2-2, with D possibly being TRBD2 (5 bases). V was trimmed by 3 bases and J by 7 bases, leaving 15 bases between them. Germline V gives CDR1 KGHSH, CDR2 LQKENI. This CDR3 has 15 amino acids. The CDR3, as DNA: TGTGCCAGCTCACCTCAATTACTAGGATACGGGGAGCTGTTTTTT. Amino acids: CASSPQLLGYGELFF.

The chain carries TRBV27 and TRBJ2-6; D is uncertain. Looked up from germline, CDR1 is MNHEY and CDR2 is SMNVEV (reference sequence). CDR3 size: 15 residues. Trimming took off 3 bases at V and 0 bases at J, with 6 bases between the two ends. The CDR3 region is CASSLLSSGANVLTF. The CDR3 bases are TGTGCCAGCAGTTTGCTAAGCTCTGGGGCCAACGTCCTGACTTTC. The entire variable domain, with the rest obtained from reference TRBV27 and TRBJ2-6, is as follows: EAQVTQNPRYLITVTGKKLTVTCSQNMNHEYMSWYRQDPGLGLRQIYYSMNVEVTDKGDVPEGYKVSRKEKRNFPLILESPSPNQTSLYFCASSLLSSGANVLTFGAGSRLTVL.

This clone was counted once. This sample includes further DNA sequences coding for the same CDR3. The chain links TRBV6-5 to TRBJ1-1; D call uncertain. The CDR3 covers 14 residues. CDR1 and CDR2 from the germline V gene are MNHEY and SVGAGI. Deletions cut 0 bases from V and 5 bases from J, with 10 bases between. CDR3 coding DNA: TGTGCCAGCAGTTACTCTTTCGAGGGTACTGAAGCTTTCTTT. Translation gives CASSYSFEGTEAFF.

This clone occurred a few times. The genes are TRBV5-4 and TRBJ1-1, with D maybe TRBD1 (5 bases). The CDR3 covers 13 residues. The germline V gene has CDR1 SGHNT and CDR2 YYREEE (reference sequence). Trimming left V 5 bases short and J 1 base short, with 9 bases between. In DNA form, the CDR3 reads TGTGCCAGCAGGAATCAGGGGAACACTGAAGCTTTCTTT. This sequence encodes CASRNQGNTEAFF.

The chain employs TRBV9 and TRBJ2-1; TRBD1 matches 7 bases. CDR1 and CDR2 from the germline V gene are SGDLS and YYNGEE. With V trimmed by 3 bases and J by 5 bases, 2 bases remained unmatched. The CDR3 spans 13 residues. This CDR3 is CASSEGTDNEQFF. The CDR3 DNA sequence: TGTGCCAGCAGCGAAGGGACAGACAATGAGCAGTTCTTC.

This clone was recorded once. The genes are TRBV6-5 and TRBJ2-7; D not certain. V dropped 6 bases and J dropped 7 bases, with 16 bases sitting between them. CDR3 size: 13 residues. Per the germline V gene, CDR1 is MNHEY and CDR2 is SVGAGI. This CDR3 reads CASSSNSRQEQYF. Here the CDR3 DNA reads TGTGCCAGCAGCTCTAATTCGAGGCAAGAGCAGTACTTC.

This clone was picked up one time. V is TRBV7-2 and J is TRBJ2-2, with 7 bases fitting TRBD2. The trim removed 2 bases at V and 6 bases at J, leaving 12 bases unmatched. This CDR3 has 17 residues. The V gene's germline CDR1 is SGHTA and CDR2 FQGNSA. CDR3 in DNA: TGTGCCAGCAGCTTATCCACACCTAGCGGTTGGGCCGGGGAGCTGTTTTTT. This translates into CASSLSTPSGWAGELFF.

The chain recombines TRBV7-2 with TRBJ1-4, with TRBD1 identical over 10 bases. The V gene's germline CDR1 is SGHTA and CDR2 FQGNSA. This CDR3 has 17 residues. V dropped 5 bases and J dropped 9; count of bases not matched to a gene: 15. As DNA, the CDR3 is TGTGCCAGCAGCCAAGAGGGGTGGGGACAGGGGAGGAAAAAACTGTTTTTT. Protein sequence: CASSQEGWGQGRKKLFF.

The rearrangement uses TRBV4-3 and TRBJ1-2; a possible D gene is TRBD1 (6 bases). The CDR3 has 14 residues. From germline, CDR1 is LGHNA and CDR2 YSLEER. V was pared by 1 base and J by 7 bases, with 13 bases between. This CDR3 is CASSQGTAGFGYTF. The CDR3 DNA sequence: TGCGCCAGCAGCCAAGGGACAGCAGGGTTTGGCTACACCTTC.

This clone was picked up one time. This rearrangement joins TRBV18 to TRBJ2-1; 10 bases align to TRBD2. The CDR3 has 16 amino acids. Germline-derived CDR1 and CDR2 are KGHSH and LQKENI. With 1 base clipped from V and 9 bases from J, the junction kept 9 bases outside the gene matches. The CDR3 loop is CASSPLGASGGAEQFF. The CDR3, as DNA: TGTGCCAGCTCACCACTCGGGGCTAGCGGGGGCGCTGAGCAGTTCTTC. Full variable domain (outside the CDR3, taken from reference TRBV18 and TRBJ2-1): NAGVMQNPRHLVRRRGQEARLRCSPMKGHSHVYWYRQLPEEGLKFMVYLQKENIIDESGMPKERFSAEFPKEGPSILRIQQVVRGDSAAYFCASSPLGASGGAEQFFGPGTRLTVL.

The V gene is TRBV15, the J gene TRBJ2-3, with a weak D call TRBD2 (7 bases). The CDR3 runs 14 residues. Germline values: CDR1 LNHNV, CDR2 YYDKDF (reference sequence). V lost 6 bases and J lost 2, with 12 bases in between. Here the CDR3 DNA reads TGTGCCACCAGGGGGCGGGGGCCCACAGATACGCAGTATTTT. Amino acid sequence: CATRGRGPTDTQYF.

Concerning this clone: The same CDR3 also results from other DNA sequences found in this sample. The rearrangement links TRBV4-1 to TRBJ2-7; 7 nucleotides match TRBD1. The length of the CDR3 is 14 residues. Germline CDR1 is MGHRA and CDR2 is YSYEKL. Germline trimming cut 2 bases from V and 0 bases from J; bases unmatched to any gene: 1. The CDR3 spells CASSQRQGSYEQYF. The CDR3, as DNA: TGCGCCAGCAGCCAACGACAGGGCTCCTACGAGCAGTACTTC.

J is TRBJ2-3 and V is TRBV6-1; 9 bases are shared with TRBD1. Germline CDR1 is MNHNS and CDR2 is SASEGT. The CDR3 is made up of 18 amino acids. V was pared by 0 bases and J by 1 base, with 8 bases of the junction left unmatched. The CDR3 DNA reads TGTGCCAGCAGTGAAGCGACAGGGGGTATACGCCGCACAGATACGCAGTATTTT. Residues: CASSEATGGIRRTDTQYF.

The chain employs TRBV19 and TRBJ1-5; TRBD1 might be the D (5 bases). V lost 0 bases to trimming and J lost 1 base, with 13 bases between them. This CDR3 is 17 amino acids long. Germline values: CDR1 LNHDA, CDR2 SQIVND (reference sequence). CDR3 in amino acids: CASSIDKRGLSNQPQHF. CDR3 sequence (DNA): TGTGCCAGTAGTATAGACAAGCGGGGGTTAAGCAATCAGCCCCAGCATTTT. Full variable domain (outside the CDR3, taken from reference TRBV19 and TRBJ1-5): DGGITQSPKYLFRKEGQNVTLSCEQNLNHDAMYWYRQDPGQGLRLIYYSQIVNDFQKGDIAEGYSVSREKKESFPLTVTSAQKNPTAFYLCASSIDKRGLSNQPQHFGDGTRLSIL.

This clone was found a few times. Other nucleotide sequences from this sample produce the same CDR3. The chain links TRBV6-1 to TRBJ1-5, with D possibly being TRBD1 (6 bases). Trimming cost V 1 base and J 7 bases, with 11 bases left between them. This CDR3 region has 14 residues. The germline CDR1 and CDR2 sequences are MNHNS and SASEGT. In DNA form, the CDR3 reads TGTGCCAGCAGTGAAGGAGGGGGTCCCCAGCCCCAGCATTTT. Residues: CASSEGGGPQPQHF.

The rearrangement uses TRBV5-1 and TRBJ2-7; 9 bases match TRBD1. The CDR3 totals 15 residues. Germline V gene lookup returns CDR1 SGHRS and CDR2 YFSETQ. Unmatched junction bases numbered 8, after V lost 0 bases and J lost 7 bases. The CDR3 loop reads CASSLDRGLGREQYF. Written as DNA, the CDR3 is TGCGCCAGCAGCTTGGACAGGGGGCTAGGAAGGGAGCAGTACTTC.

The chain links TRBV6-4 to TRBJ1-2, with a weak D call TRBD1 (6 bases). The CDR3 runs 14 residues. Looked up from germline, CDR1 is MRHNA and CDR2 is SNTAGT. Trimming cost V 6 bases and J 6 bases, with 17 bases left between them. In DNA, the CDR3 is TGTGCCAGCAGACCCGGTTCGGGGGGCGATGGCTACACCTTC. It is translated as CASRPGSGGDGYTF.

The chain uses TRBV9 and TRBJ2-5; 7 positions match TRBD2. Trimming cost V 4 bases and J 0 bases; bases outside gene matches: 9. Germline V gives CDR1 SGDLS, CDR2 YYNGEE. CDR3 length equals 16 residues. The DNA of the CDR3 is TGTGCCAGCAGCCCCCAGGGACTATCGAACCAAGAGACCCAGTACTTC. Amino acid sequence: CASSPQGLSNQETQYF.

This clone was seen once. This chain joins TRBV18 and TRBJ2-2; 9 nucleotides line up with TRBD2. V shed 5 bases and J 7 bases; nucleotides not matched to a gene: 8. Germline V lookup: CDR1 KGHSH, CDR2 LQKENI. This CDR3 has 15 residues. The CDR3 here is CASSAIAGDNGELFF. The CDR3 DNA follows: TGTGCCAGCTCAGCCATAGCGGGAGATAACGGGGAGCTGTTTTTT.